Listed below are T cell receptor beta chains from one sample, sequenced in a study of vaccination and CD4 T cells after COVID-19. TCRdb processed the PCR reads anew with MiXCR; each CDR3 protein has one entry. The table lists 20,000 to 25,000 distinct CDR3 sequences, approximately 38% of them singletons. These receptors' targets are unknown. Sequenced material: CD4+ T cells from blood, cultured in vitro, taken before SARS-CoV-2 vaccination. Receptors originate from a human donor who had recovered from COVID-19. CDR3s leave out the opening cysteine and the closing phenylalanine or tryptophan. Only part of the rows carry a size: once, few, many, or a class if the clone is expanded.

ASSARGGGQPQH	TRBV7-8	few	TRBJ1-5
ATSKDRLNTEAF	TRBV5-1	-	TRBJ1-1
ASSREDRAPYGYT	TRBV12-3/TRBV12-4	-	TRBJ1-2
ASSYQRGAGANVLT	TRBV6-2/TRBV6-3	-	TRBJ2-6
ATSDGQVSTDTQY	TRBV24-1	few	TRBJ2-3
ASSGWATPQETQY	TRBV2	few	TRBJ2-5
ASGTGLMGSGYT	TRBV27	-	TRBJ1-2
ASSIRVSGANVLT	TRBV7-2	-	TRBJ2-6
SAMTSGTTDTQY	TRBV20-1	few	TRBJ2-3
ASSLGIARREGREQF	TRBV7-3	-	TRBJ2-1
ASSLMRVSYGYT	TRBV6-2/TRBV6-3	few	TRBJ1-2
ASTEPMGSSNTEAF	TRBV28	few	TRBJ1-1
ATSVGTYEQY	TRBV15	-	TRBJ2-7
ASSYSGLGYEQY	TRBV7-6	-	TRBJ2-7
ASSLDQGLSETQY	TRBV5-4	-	TRBJ2-5
SARDSDRGAEQY	TRBV20-1	-	TRBJ2-7
ASSKTSGGPPEQY	TRBV28	-	TRBJ2-7
SALRNQGTVGGPQH	TRBV20-1	few	TRBJ1-5
ASNGQGIGTEAF	TRBV5-1	-	TRBJ1-1
ASSYSISGNTIY	TRBV6-5	-	TRBJ1-3
ASSQTGDEQF	TRBV6-2/TRBV6-3	-	TRBJ2-1
ASRKGLAGLTDTQY	TRBV6-1	-	TRBJ2-3
ASSQGTGNYT	TRBV10-1	-	TRBJ1-2
AWSVGTANYGYT	TRBV30	-	TRBJ1-2
ASSLPSSYNEQF	TRBV28	once	TRBJ2-1
ASSYRISATEAF	TRBV6-5	-	TRBJ1-1
ASSLAQPENSNQPQH	TRBV5-1	once	TRBJ1-5
ASSNPYRVRGYT	TRBV6-2/TRBV6-3	few	TRBJ1-2